The T cell receptor beta chain under discussion was sequenced for a study of CD8+ T cells in alopecia areata. RNA was isolated and reverse transcribed to cDNA, the sequencing template. Repertoires were generated with immunoSEQ multiplex PCR, while TCRdb's copy carries only in-frame clones and drops some. The top ten clones hold 4.9% of a sample with over 150,000 clones, about 56% of them seen once. V shed 2 bases, J shed 9 bases, and the junction held 9 bases outside the gene matches. CDR1 MRHNA and CDR2 SNTAGT come from the germline V gene. The CDR3 is made up of 15 amino acids. Isolation of CD4+ and CD8+ T cells from PBMCs was achieved by sorting. Study-level points and caveats: Among patients, TCR sharing was less clear than in mice, a difference possibly due in part to HLA diversity in the patient population. Relative to normal scalp, lesional scalp, especially alopecia totalis/universalis, showed higher clonality.

This clone was observed a handful of times. What it binds is not known. This clonotype was sampled from a human donor in good health. The sample consisted of CD8+ T cells sorted from blood. This rearrangement joins TRBV6-4 to TRBJ2-1, with 8 nucleotides matching TRBD2. In DNA, the CDR3 is TGTGCCAGCAGTGACGGAGTAGCGGGGTTTAGTGAGCAGTTCTTC. Residues: CASSDGVAGFSEQFF.